This TCR beta chain derives from a study of PD-1 blockade in classical Hodgkin lymphoma. Regarding time point: newly diagnosed, previously untreated cHL patient sample. Thawed PBMCs underwent magnetic negative selection to yield purified CD4+ T cells. Some clones are missing from TCRdb's copy, which holds only in-frame ones; the method was immunoSEQ multiplex PCR. This sample has about 32,000 clones, with about 88% found just once. In its sample, this clone was seen a few times. From germline, CDR1 is SQVTM and CDR2 ANQGSEA. This CDR3 contains 12 residues. The V end lost 7 bases, the J end lost 0 bases, and 9 bases lay between the germline ends.

J is TRBJ1-1 and V is TRBV29-1; D unclear. The clonotype originates from a human donor with classical Hodgkin lymphoma. Sequenced sample: CD4+ T cells from blood. The CDR3 bases are TGCAGCGCCGCGACTATGAACACTGAAGCTTTCTTT. As protein: CSAATMNTEAFF.